This T cell receptor (beta chain) appears in the sequencing data of a study of shared T cell receptors in the human thymus. The CDR3 length is 14 residues. Per germline, CDR1 MGHRA and CDR2 YSYEKL. V dropped 3 bases and J dropped 7; count of bases not matched to a gene: 8. Clones were sequenced by immunoSEQ multiplex PCR, and TCRdb holds only the in-frame ones, with some missing. The sample contains 700,000 or so clones, approximately 85% of which appear only once. These same data were also listed under a study on human thymus T cells. Per that paper: Donors consisted of healthy Finnish infants (having corrective surgery for congenital heart defects).

The receptor was isolated from a girl under two years old with a congenital heart defect. The chain carries TRBV4-1 and TRBJ1-1; TRBD1 agrees at 7 bases. Sample: thymocytes. The CDR3 sequence is CASSHPDRSHEAFF. In nucleotides, the CDR3 is TGCGCCAGCAGCCACCCGGACAGGAGCCATGAAGCTTTCTTT.